This TCR beta chain was retrieved from a study of blood T cells in healthy people across ages. Study information: Per two T cells, template switching captured roughly one barcoded beta molecule.

The authors ran a second PCR of about 6 to 11 cycles using a sample-barcoded 5' primer and a J-beta primer mix. TCRdb reprocessed the 5' RACE reads via MiXCR and lists one record per CDR3 protein. The table records fewer than 1 million distinct CDR3 sequences, around 42% of them present only once. Overall study findings and caveats: More naive CD4+ cells and higher diversity were found in long-lived than in aged donors. A roughly linear fall in TCR beta diversity per million T cells was seen with increasing age.

Isolated PBMCs totaled at least 6.5 million in each sample. CDR3 length: 16 residues. Germline values: CDR1 SGHTA, CDR2 FQGNSA. With regard to this clonotype: What it binds is unknown. A junction end diverges from the germline sequence, so it may reflect a read error.

This chain links TRBV7-2 with TRBJ1-2, with D maybe TRBD1 (5 bases). The source of this sequence is a man aged 60-69 years in good health. Material: blood. Written as DNA, the CDR3 is TGTGCCAGCAGCCTAGCAACAGGCCCTAATTCCTATGGCTACACCTTC. Amino acids: CASSLATGPNSYGYTF.